These T cell receptor beta chains were read from a single sample in a study of shared clonotypes between healthy human individuals. Sequencing used immunoSEQ multiplex PCR; TCRdb keeps in-frame clones, though not all of them. The sample holds about 1 million clones, roughly 80% seen once. The sample comprised memory CD4+ T cells sorted from blood. These receptor sequences come from a man in his late teens or twenties in good health. CDR3s include the opening cysteine and the closing phenylalanine or tryptophan. A D gene is named only where the DNA matches it firmly. For some rows the clone size is stated as once, few or many, or as a class when expanded; others skip it.

cdr3_nt: TGTGCCAGTAGTCAGCGGGACAGGGGACCCGGGGAGCTGTTTTTT; cdr3_aa: CASSQRDRGPGELFF; clone_size: few; j_call: TRBJ2-2; d_call: TRBD1; v_call: TRBV19
cdr3_nt: TGTGCCAGCACCACCTCCGGGGGAACCGGGGAGCTGTTTTTT; cdr3_aa: CASTTSGGTGELFF; clone_size: few; j_call: TRBJ2-2; d_call: -; v_call: TRBV6-4
cdr3_nt: TGTGCCAGCAGTGCGGGAGTCGGGCAGCCCCAGCATTTT; cdr3_aa: CASSAGVGQPQHF; clone_size: few; j_call: TRBJ1-5; d_call: -; v_call: TRBV6-4
cdr3_nt: TGTGCCACCAGCAGATTCCAAGAGACCCAGTACTTC; cdr3_aa: CATSRFQETQYF; clone_size: -; j_call: TRBJ2-5; d_call: -; v_call: TRBV15
cdr3_nt: TGTGCCAGCAGCTTCCCCGGGGGGGCCTCCTACGAGCAGTACTTC; cdr3_aa: CASSFPGGASYEQYF; clone_size: -; j_call: TRBJ2-7; d_call: TRBD2; v_call: TRBV5-5
cdr3_nt: TGTGCCAGCAGCTCTCAAGCGGGGCGAAGAGAGACCCAGTACTTC; cdr3_aa: CASSSQAGRRETQYF; clone_size: -; j_call: TRBJ2-5; d_call: TRBD2; v_call: TRBV7-3
cdr3_nt: TGTGCCTCACAGGGCGGGGGGTCTCAAGACTACGAGCAGTACTTC; cdr3_aa: CASQGGGSQDYEQYF; clone_size: once; j_call: TRBJ2-7; d_call: TRBD2; v_call: TRBV10-3
cdr3_nt: TGTGCCAGTAGTCCTCGAGGGAACACTGAAGCTTTCTTT; cdr3_aa: CASSPRGNTEAFF; clone_size: many; j_call: TRBJ1-1; d_call: -; v_call: TRBV19
cdr3_nt: TGTGCCAGCAGCTTGCGGGCGACTAGTGGAAGGGATACGCAGTATTTT; cdr3_aa: CASSLRATSGRDTQYF; clone_size: -; j_call: TRBJ2-3; d_call: -; v_call: TRBV5-6
cdr3_nt: TGTGCCAGCACCATGGGGGGGTCCGGGAGCTACGAGCAGTACTTC; cdr3_aa: CASTMGGSGSYEQYF; clone_size: -; j_call: TRBJ2-7; d_call: TRBD2; v_call: TRBV7-2
cdr3_nt: TGTGCCAGCAGTTACTCGGAATTAGCGGGAGCCGGCGAGCAGTACTTC; cdr3_aa: CASSYSELAGAGEQYF; clone_size: once; j_call: TRBJ2-7; d_call: TRBD2; v_call: TRBV6-5
cdr3_nt: TGTGCCAGCAGCTCAGGACAGGGTGGGAGCTCCTATAATTCACCCCTCCACTTT; cdr3_aa: CASSSGQGGSSYNSPLHF; clone_size: -; j_call: TRBJ1-6; d_call: TRBD1; v_call: TRBV5-4
cdr3_nt: TGCGCCAGCAAGGCAGCCTACGAGCAGTACTTC; cdr3_aa: CASKAAYEQYF; clone_size: -; j_call: TRBJ2-7; d_call: -; v_call: TRBV5-1
cdr3_nt: TGTGCCAGCAGTTGGGGCGGGGGGTCCCCCACAGATACGCAGTATTTT; cdr3_aa: CASSWGGGSPTDTQYF; clone_size: -; j_call: TRBJ2-3; d_call: TRBD2; v_call: TRBV27
cdr3_nt: TGTGCCATCAGTGAAGGGTCTAGCGGGGGCACAGATACGCAGTATTTT; cdr3_aa: CAISEGSSGGTDTQYF; clone_size: few; j_call: TRBJ2-3; d_call: TRBD2; v_call: TRBV10-3
cdr3_nt: TGTGCCAGCCTAACTAGCGGGGTTGGCGAGCAGTACTTC; cdr3_aa: CASLTSGVGEQYF; clone_size: -; j_call: TRBJ2-7; d_call: TRBD2; v_call: TRBV2
cdr3_nt: TGTGCCATCAGTGAATCTGACTTTAGGGGGGGTTATGACACAGATACGCAGTATTTT; cdr3_aa: CAISESDFRGGYDTDTQYF; clone_size: -; j_call: TRBJ2-3; d_call: -; v_call: TRBV10-3
cdr3_nt: TGTGCCAGCAGCCGACCGACAGGCCGGCGAGAGACCCAGTACTTC; cdr3_aa: CASSRPTGRRETQYF; clone_size: -; j_call: TRBJ2-5; d_call: -; v_call: TRBV7-3
cdr3_nt: TGTGCTTCTGACAGGGGGCGTACAGATACGCAGTATTTT; cdr3_aa: CASDRGRTDTQYF; clone_size: -; j_call: TRBJ2-3; d_call: TRBD1; v_call: TRBV7-9
cdr3_nt: TGCAGCGTGGTCGAAAGGGCGAACACTGAAGCTTTCTTT; cdr3_aa: CSVVERANTEAFF; clone_size: -; j_call: TRBJ1-1; d_call: -; v_call: TRBV29-1
cdr3_nt: TGTGCCAGCTCACCCCTCCGGTCCACTGAAGCTTTCTTT; cdr3_aa: CASSPLRSTEAFF; clone_size: -; j_call: TRBJ1-1; d_call: -; v_call: TRBV18
cdr3_nt: TGTGCCAGCAGCCGAGCTCCGGGACAGGGCGGACAGCCCCAGCATTTT; cdr3_aa: CASSRAPGQGGQPQHF; clone_size: -; j_call: TRBJ1-5; d_call: TRBD1; v_call: TRBV7-2
cdr3_nt: TGTGCCAGCTCACCCGCGGACAGGCCAGGGAACACTGAAGCTTTCTTT; cdr3_aa: CASSPADRPGNTEAFF; clone_size: -; j_call: TRBJ1-1; d_call: TRBD1; v_call: TRBV18
cdr3_nt: TGTGCCAGCAGTGACGCCGGGGCCAAAAAACTGTTTTTT; cdr3_aa: CASSDAGAKKLFF; clone_size: many; j_call: TRBJ1-4; d_call: -; v_call: TRBV6-1
cdr3_nt: TGTGCCAGCAGCCCCGGGCTCCAATTTCTCGCTTTCTTT; cdr3_aa: CASSPGLQFLAFF; clone_size: once; j_call: TRBJ1-1; d_call: -; v_call: TRBV5-4
cdr3_nt: TGTGCCAGCAGTGAATCCAGGGGTGGCGGAAAACTGTTTTTT; cdr3_aa: CASSESRGGGKLFF; clone_size: -; j_call: TRBJ1-4; d_call: -; v_call: TRBV6-1
cdr3_nt: TGTGCCAGCAGTCTAGTTGGGGGAGACGCTTTCTTT; cdr3_aa: CASSLVGGDAFF; clone_size: -; j_call: TRBJ1-1; d_call: -; v_call: TRBV25-1
cdr3_nt: TGCGCCAGCAGCTGGCGGGGGGATCGCACAGATACGCAGTATTTT; cdr3_aa: CASSWRGDRTDTQYF; clone_size: -; j_call: TRBJ2-3; d_call: TRBD2; v_call: TRBV5-1
cdr3_nt: TGTGCCGGGAGGTCGGGGGCGCTTGGCTACACCTTC; cdr3_aa: CAGRSGALGYTF; clone_size: -; j_call: TRBJ1-2; d_call: -; v_call: TRBV2
cdr3_nt: TGTGCAAGTCGCCCGGACAGGGAAGGAACAGATACGCAGTATTTT; cdr3_aa: CASRPDREGTDTQYF; clone_size: -; j_call: TRBJ2-3; d_call: -; v_call: TRBV12-2
cdr3_nt: TGTGCCAGCAGTTACTCGGGGCTAGCGAGGCCAGAGTACTTC; cdr3_aa: CASSYSGLARPEYF; clone_size: few; j_call: TRBJ2-7; d_call: -; v_call: TRBV6-5
cdr3_nt: TGTGCCAGCAGTTTGTCTCGGACTGAAGCTTTCTTT; cdr3_aa: CASSLSRTEAFF; clone_size: -; j_call: TRBJ1-1; d_call: -; v_call: TRBV28
cdr3_nt: TGTGCCAGCAGCTTGGGACAGGGTTCATCCCTAGAGACCCAGTACTTC; cdr3_aa: CASSLGQGSSLETQYF; clone_size: few; j_call: TRBJ2-5; d_call: TRBD1; v_call: TRBV11-3
cdr3_nt: TGCGCCAGCAGCACAACAGGGGCTCAGCCCCAGCATTTT; cdr3_aa: CASSTTGAQPQHF; clone_size: -; j_call: TRBJ1-5; d_call: TRBD1; v_call: TRBV5-1
cdr3_nt: TGTGCCAGCAGCTTAGCTGTTAGCGGGGGTTACGAGCAGTACTTC; cdr3_aa: CASSLAVSGGYEQYF; clone_size: few; j_call: TRBJ2-7; d_call: TRBD2; v_call: TRBV7-9
cdr3_nt: TGTGCCAGCAGCTCCCCAGCGGGAGTAGAAGAGACCCAGTACTTC; cdr3_aa: CASSSPAGVEETQYF; clone_size: -; j_call: TRBJ2-5; d_call: TRBD2; v_call: TRBV7-2
cdr3_nt: TGTGCCAGCTCACCACCTCGGACAGGGGGTTCCGAGCAGTACTTC; cdr3_aa: CASSPPRTGGSEQYF; clone_size: -; j_call: TRBJ2-7; d_call: TRBD1; v_call: TRBV18